This T cell receptor beta chain stems from a study of Ad26.COV2.S vaccination and SARS-CoV-2 variants (dated by TCRdb to the early 2020s). Turning to the overall study: Vaccine-arm donors came from COV1001, a multicentre, randomized, double-blind, placebo-controlled phase I-IIa trial of Ad26.COV2.S in healthy adults. Ad26.COV2.S was administered intramuscularly at 5 x 10^10 or 1 x 10^11 viral particles, either as a single shot or as two shots given 56 days apart. The specificity and breadth of SARS-CoV-2-reactive T cell receptors after Ad26.COV2.S vaccination were assessed by TCRbeta repertoire sequencing. A total of around 32 samples were included in the TCR-sequenced set, comprising 19 Ad26.COV2.S vaccine recipients, 5 placebo recipients and 8 SARS-CoV-2 convalescent individuals. Trial participants were randomized into five groups of five: low-dose or high-dose Ad26.COV2.S given once or twice, or placebo on both occasions. Investigators remained blinded to trial group allocation during experiments and outcome assessment. Overall study outcomes, separate from this receptor: Comparable non-spike TCR breadth was observed between vaccine and placebo recipients, consistent with only spike being contained in the vaccine. Ad26.COV2.S recipients had higher spike-specific TCR breadth than placebo recipients (P = 0.0014). The study was not powered for comparison of responses between vaccine doses or regimens. After vaccination, spike-specific CD8+ and CD4+ T cell responses were reported to show substantial breadth. The authors noted that total T cell responses may have been underestimated by the TCR breadth and depth analyses.

This clone has only one observation. The antigen it recognizes is unknown. No clone much larger than this one lies a single base away; base qualities are absent. The treatment or condition label of this sample denotes: about 20 received Ad26.COV2.S at low or high dose, single or two shots; roughly five received placebo; per-sample allocation not given. Repertoires of vaccine and placebo recipients were sequenced from samples collected on day 63 after the first injection. Between 29 July and 7 August 2020, Cohort 1b enrolled 20 to 30 adults aged 18-55 years at one site in Boston, USA. Ad26.COV2.S was a replication-incompetent adenovirus type 26 vector expressing a prefusion-stabilized SARS-CoV-2 spike protein from the original Wuhan strain. The germline V gene provides CDR1 MDHEN and CDR2 SYDVKM. The junction shows trimming of 6 bases on V and 1 base on J, and the gene matches do not reach 2 bases of it. Reading from cysteine to phenylalanine, the CDR3 counts 14 amino acids. Only the CDR3 part of the read is kept: 42 bases, read in frame from the first base.

TCRbeta CDR3 regions were sequenced with the immunoSEQ Assay. After extraction, genomic DNA underwent amplification by bias-controlled multiplex PCR, followed by high-throughput sequencing. Regarding the original processing steps: To quantify the absolute abundance of each unique TCRbeta CDR3 region, sequences were collapsed and filtered. T cell fraction was estimated by normalizing TCRbeta template counts to usable DNA, which was measured by amplifying reference genes present in all nucleated cells. Repertoire TCRs were annotated as SARS-CoV-2-specific when V gene, CDR3 amino acid sequence and J gene were exactly matched to a known reactive TCR set. The reference SARS-CoV-2 TCR set was obtained from MIRA and was filtered for enrichment in COVID-19-positive ImmuneCODE repertoires, whereby public or cross-reactive TCRs were removed. Using the MIRA antigens, annotated TCRs were further analysed by specific ORF or by position within an ORF. Breadth was defined as annotated unique rearrangements over total unique productive rearrangements; depth was the summed frequency of those rearrangements. TCR breadth was compared between groups using two-sided Wilcoxon rank-sum tests. TCRdb provides this immuneACCESS table in a form limited to in-frame rearrangements. Some clones are lacking; in checked studies, under half of them reflect an unresolved V gene, and why the rest are absent is not known. V, J and clone size are taken as reported in that table, and D and trimming were inferred from the DNA itself. The sample data list 350,000 to 450,000 clones, and 92% of these were observed just once. Together, the top ten hold over 1.5% of the sample.

The clonotype originates from a person between 18 and 59 years old who received the Ad26.COV2.S COVID-19 vaccine or a placebo. This specimen consisted of peripheral blood, obtained in a trial of Ad26.COV2.S vaccine versus placebo. The V gene is TRBV28 and the J gene is TRBJ2-3; 9 junctional bases match TRBD2. The DNA sequence is given as TGTGCCAGCAGGGCTAGCGGGGGCACAGATACGCAGTATTTT. This gives the protein CASRASGGTDTQYF.